This T cell receptor (beta chain) is drawn from a study of CD8 T cells in ankylosing spondylitis. Overall study results and limits: Reports of some motif variants in reactive arthritis synovial fluid and blood predate this one. A TCR beta motif of about eight highly homologous variants appeared characteristic of ankylosing spondylitis blood.

The CDR3 is 16 amino acids. Germline values: CDR1 SGHRS, CDR2 YFSETQ. V lost 7 bases, J lost 1 base, and 21 bases lay in between. Details on this clonotype: What it recognizes is unknown.

TCRdb reanalysed the 5' RACE reads using MiXCR and keeps one entry per CDR3 protein. Of approximately 240,000 distinct CDR3 sequences in the sample, roughly a tenth were seen once. The TCR comes from a male donor with ankylosing spondylitis or in good health (not recorded which). The specimen sequenced was blood, either unsorted or a sorted T cell fraction (not recorded which). The rearrangement uses TRBV5-1 and TRBJ2-7, with a tentative D call TRBD1 (5 bases). The CDR3, as DNA: TGCGCCAGCGCAGTAGGGCCAGGGTTTGAGTCCTACGAGCAGTACTTC. This translates into CASAVGPGFESYEQYF.